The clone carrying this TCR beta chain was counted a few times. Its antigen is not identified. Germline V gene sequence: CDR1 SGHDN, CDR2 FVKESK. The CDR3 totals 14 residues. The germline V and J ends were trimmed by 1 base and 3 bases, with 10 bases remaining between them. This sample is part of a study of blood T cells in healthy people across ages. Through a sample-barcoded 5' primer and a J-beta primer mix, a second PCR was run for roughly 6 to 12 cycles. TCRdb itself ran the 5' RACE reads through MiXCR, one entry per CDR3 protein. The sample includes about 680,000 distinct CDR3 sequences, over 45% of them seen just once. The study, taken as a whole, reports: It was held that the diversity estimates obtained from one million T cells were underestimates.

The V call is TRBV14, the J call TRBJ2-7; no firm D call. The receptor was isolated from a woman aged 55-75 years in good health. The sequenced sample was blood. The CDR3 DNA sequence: TGTGCCAGCAGCCAAGTAATAGGGAACTACGAGCAGTACTTC. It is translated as CASSQVIGNYEQYF.